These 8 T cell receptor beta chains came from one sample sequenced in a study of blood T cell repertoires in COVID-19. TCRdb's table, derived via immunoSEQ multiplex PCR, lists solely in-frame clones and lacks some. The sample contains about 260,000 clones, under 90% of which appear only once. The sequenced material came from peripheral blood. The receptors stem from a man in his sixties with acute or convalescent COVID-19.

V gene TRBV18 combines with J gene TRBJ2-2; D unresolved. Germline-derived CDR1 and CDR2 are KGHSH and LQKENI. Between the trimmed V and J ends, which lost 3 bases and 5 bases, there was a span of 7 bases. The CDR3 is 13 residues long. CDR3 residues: CASSPALTGELFF. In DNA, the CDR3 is TGTGCCAGCTCACCGGCCTTGACCGGGGAGCTGTTTTTT.

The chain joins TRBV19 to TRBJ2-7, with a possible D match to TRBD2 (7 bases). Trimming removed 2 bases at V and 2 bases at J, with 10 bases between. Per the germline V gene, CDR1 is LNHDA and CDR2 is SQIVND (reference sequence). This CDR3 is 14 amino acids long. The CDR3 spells CASSIWGGAYEQYF. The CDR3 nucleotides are TGTGCCAGTAGTATATGGGGGGGCGCCTACGAGCAGTACTTC.

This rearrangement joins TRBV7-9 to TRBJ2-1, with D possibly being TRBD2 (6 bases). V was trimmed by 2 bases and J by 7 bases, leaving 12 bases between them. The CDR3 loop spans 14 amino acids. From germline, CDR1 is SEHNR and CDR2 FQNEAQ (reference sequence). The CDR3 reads CASSLPEGGNEQFF. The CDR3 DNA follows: TGTGCCAGCAGCTTACCCGAGGGAGGTAATGAGCAGTTCTTC.

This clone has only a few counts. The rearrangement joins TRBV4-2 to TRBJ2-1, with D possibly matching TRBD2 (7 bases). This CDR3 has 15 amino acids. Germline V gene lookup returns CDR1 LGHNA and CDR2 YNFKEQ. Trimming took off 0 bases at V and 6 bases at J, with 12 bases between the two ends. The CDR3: CASSQDVGGLNEQFF. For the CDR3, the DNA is TGTGCCAGCAGCCAAGATGTCGGGGGGCTCAATGAGCAGTTCTTC.

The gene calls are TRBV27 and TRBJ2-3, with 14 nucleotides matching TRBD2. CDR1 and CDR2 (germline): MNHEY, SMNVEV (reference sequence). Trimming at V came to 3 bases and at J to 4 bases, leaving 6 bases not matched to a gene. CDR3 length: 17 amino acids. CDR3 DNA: TGTGCCAGCAGTTTCGGGACTAGCGGGAGAGTCCCAGATACGCAGTATTTT. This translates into CASSFGTSGRVPDTQYF.

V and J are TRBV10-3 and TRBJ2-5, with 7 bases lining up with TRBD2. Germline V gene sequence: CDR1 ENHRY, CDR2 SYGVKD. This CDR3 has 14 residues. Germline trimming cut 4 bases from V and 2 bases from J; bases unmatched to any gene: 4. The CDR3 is CAISGGTKQETQYF. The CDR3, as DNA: TGTGCCATCAGTGGCGGGACTAAGCAAGAGACCCAGTACTTC.

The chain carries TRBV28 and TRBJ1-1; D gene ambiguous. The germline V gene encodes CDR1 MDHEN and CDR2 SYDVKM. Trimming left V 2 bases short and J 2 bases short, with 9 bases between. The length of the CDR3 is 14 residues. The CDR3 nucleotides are TGTGCCAGCAGTTTACTCTACCGTAACACTGAAGCTTTCTTT. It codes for CASSLLYRNTEAFF.

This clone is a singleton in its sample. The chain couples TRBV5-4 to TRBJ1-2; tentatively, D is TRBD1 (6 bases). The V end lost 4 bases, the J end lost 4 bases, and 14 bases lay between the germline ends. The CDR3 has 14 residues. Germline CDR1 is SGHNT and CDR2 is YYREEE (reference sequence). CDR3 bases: TGTGCCAGCAGCCAAGCTCAGGGGAGCTATGGCTACACCTTC. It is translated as CASSQAQGSYGYTF.